These 6 T cell receptor beta chains were all obtained from the same sample, sequenced in a study of blood T cell repertoires in COVID-19. Assay used: immunoSEQ multiplex PCR; TCRdb lists only in-frame clones, some missing. This table holds fewer than 450,000 clones, approximately 91% found once. The sequencing input was PBMCs or T cells enriched from blood (not recorded which). The receptors shown here come from a middle-aged woman with acute COVID-19.

The genes are TRBV6-5 and TRBJ1-1, with 9 bases aligning to TRBD1. The germline V gene encodes CDR1 MNHEY and CDR2 SVGAGI. This CDR3 contains 14 residues. The ends lost 6 bases at V and 5 bases at J; junction bases unmatched: 7. For the CDR3, the DNA is TGTGCCAGCAGGGTTGGGACAGGGAATACTGAAGCTTTCTTT. Protein product: CASRVGTGNTEAFF.

The chain is built from TRBV19 and TRBJ2-7; 8 bases are a match to TRBD1. V trimming: 5 bases; J trimming: 3 bases; junction bases outside the gene matches: 6. CDR1 and CDR2 (germline): LNHDA, SQIVND (reference sequence). The CDR3 runs to 14 residues. Here the CDR3 reads CASSEGQGLYEQYF. CDR3 nucleotide sequence: TGTGCCAGTAGTGAAGGACAGGGACTCTACGAGCAGTACTTC.

This chain links TRBV27 with TRBJ2-7; 8 bases match TRBD2. This CDR3 contains 16 residues. The V and J ends lost 3 bases and 3 bases, in that order; junction bases with no gene match: 10. The germline gives CDR1 MNHEY, CDR2 SMNVEV (reference sequence). DNA of the CDR3: TGTGCCAGCAGTTTGGCGGGGGGCAGCCAATACTACGAGCAGTACTTC. The encoded protein is CASSLAGGSQYYEQYF.

This sequence joins TRBV25-1 and TRBJ1-6; TRBD1 might be the D (6 bases). Trimming removed 4 bases at V and 9 bases at J, with 13 bases between. Germline V lookup: CDR1 MGHDK, CDR2 SYGVNS. CDR3 length equals 14 residues. CDR3 DNA sequence: TGTGCCAGCAGTGTAACAGGGAGCGGTTCACCCCTCCACTTT. Translated, it gives CASSVTGSGSPLHF.

The V call is TRBV5-1, the J call TRBJ1-6, with D maybe TRBD1 (5 bases). V lost 0 bases and J 10 bases, leaving 11 bases between the germline ends. Germline CDR1 reads SGHRS; CDR2 reads YFSETQ. This CDR3 is built from 14 residues. The CDR3 nucleotides are TGCGCCAGCAGCTTGGAGTCAGGGCGGTCACCCCTCCACTTT. Amino acid sequence: CASSLESGRSPLHF.

V gene TRBV27 combines with J gene TRBJ2-5; tentatively, D is TRBD1 (7 bases). The CDR3 extends over 13 amino acids. V was shortened by 6 bases and J by 4 bases, with 12 bases between the two germline ends. The germline V gene has CDR1 MNHEY and CDR2 SMNVEV (reference sequence). Here the CDR3 DNA reads TGTGCCAGCAGCCCAGGGGGAGGAGAGACCCAGTACTTC. It translates to CASSPGGGETQYF.